One sample yielded the 18 T cell receptor beta chains listed below, sequenced in a study of cytomegalovirus exposure and HLA in healthy donors. A multiplex PCR was run with 60 Vbeta primers and 13 Jbeta primers. Sequencing used immunoSEQ multiplex PCR; TCRdb keeps in-frame clones, though not all of them. Here the sample spans under 150,000 clones, nearly 80% being singletons. Material for sequencing was PBMCs. These receptors were obtained from a woman aged 25-40 years in good health and CMV-seronegative.

J is TRBJ2-7 and V is TRBV6-5; 10 bases fit TRBD1. The length of the CDR3 is 14 residues. Losses at the gene ends were 6 bases for V and 5 bases for J; bases not matched to a gene: 7. Germline CDR1 and CDR2: MNHEY and SVGAGI. CDR3 region: CASRGTGEENEQYF. CDR3 sequence (DNA): TGTGCCAGCAGGGGGACAGGGGAGGAGAACGAGCAGTACTTC.

This rearrangement joins TRBV19 to TRBJ1-2; TRBD1 agrees at 8 bases. Trimming at V came to 5 bases and at J to 6 bases, leaving 23 bases not matched to a gene. Germline V gene sequence: CDR1 LNHDA, CDR2 SQIVND (reference sequence). The CDR3 runs 19 residues. The CDR3 here is CASSPQGQGWGEWLDGYTF. The CDR3 DNA is TGTGCCAGTAGTCCCCAAGGACAGGGATGGGGTGAATGGTTGGATGGCTACACCTTC. The full variable domain, in which reference TRBV19 and TRBJ1-2 provide the parts outside the CDR3, is DGGITQSPKYLFRKEGQNVTLSCEQNLNHDAMYWYRQDPGQGLRLIYYSQIVNDFQKGDIAEGYSVSREKKESFPLTVTSAQKNPTAFYLCASSPQGQGWGEWLDGYTFGSGTRLTVV.

This chain joins TRBV18 and TRBJ2-2, with 7 bases that match TRBD1. CDR1 is KGHSH and CDR2 is LQKENI in the germline V gene. This CDR3 region has 16 residues. The V and J ends lost 3 bases and 2 bases, in that order; junction bases with no gene match: 6. The CDR3 DNA follows: TGTGCCAGCTCACCTCCCGGGACAGTAAACACCGGGGAGCTGTTTTTT. The encoded protein is CASSPPGTVNTGELFF.

V is TRBV7-3 and J is TRBJ1-6; 8 bases align to TRBD1. The CDR3 totals 14 residues. V was clipped by 2 bases and J by 10 bases; unmatched bases: 4. Germline V gene sequence: CDR1 SGHTA, CDR2 FQGTGA. As DNA, the CDR3 is TGTGCCAGCAGCTTAGGGACAGGAGGGTCACCCCTCCACTTT. It codes for CASSLGTGGSPLHF.

V is TRBV6-1 and J is TRBJ1-2; TRBD1 agrees at 9 bases. The CDR3 spans 15 residues. V was clipped by 4 bases and J by 2 bases; unmatched bases: 5. Germline assignment: CDR1 MNHNS and CDR2 SASEGT. The chain's CDR3 is CASSGPDRGNYGYTF. The CDR3 nucleotides read TGTGCCAGCAGTGGCCCGGACAGGGGCAACTATGGCTACACCTTC.

The rearrangement uses TRBV7-7 and TRBJ2-3, with 9 bases lining up with TRBD1. Germline V gives CDR1 SSHAT, CDR2 FNYEAQ (reference sequence). The length of the CDR3 is 15 residues. V lost 5 bases to trimming and J lost 0 bases; unmatched junction nucleotides: 3. This CDR3 is CASSQTGGSTDTQYF. The CDR3 coding sequence is TGTGCCAGCAGCCAGACAGGGGGAAGCACAGATACGCAGTATTTT. The full variable domain, with the rest looked up from reference TRBV7-7 and TRBJ2-3, is GAGVSQSPRYKVTKRGQDVTLRCDPISSHATLYWYQQALGQGPEFLTYFNYEAQPDKSGLPSDRFSAERPEGSISTLTIQRTEQRDSAMYRCASSQTGGSTDTQYFGPGTRLTVL.

The gene calls are TRBV10-3 and TRBJ1-1; maybe TRBD1 (5 bases). Germline loops: CDR1 ENHRY, CDR2 SYGVKD. V lost 0 bases, J lost 3 bases, and 20 bases lay in between. The CDR3 covers 18 residues. CDR3 coding DNA: TGTGCCATCAGTGAGTCCATCGGGACCGGGGGAGGACACACTGAAGCTTTCTTT. It is translated as CAISESIGTGGGHTEAFF.

The gene calls are TRBV6-1 and TRBJ1-1; a possible D gene is TRBD1 (5 bases). There are 15 residues in the CDR3. The germline gives CDR1 MNHNS, CDR2 SASEGT. Trimming removed 10 bases at V and 3 bases at J, with 21 bases between. The CDR3 DNA follows: TGTGCCACCAAATCTGAAGGGACGGGGGACACTGAAGCTTTCTTT. It translates to CATKSEGTGDTEAFF.

The rearrangement uses TRBV27 and TRBJ1-6; 7 bases are a match to TRBD1. The CDR3 has 15 amino acids. V shed 6 bases and J 3 bases; nucleotides not matched to a gene: 5. Germline CDR1 MNHEY, CDR2 SMNVEV (reference sequence). DNA of the CDR3: TGTGCCAGCAGGACGTGGGACAGCTATAATTCACCCCTCCACTTT. It translates to CASRTWDSYNSPLHF.

This clone was detected only a few times. The chain combines TRBV2 with TRBJ2-3; possible D gene TRBD1, 6 bases. CDR1 SNHLY and CDR2 FYNNEI come from the germline V gene. The CDR3 consists of 14 residues. V lost 5 bases and J lost 10, with 19 bases in between. The CDR3 reads CASSLQGQRTSQYF. The CDR3 DNA reads as TGTGCCAGCAGTCTACAGGGTCAGCGCACCTCGCAGTATTTT.

There are a few counts of this clone. The chain is built from TRBV5-6 and TRBJ2-3, with TRBD2 identical over 8 bases. This CDR3 comprises 16 residues. V lost 1 base, J lost 5 bases, and 9 bases stayed unmatched. Germline V gene lookup returns CDR1 SGHDT and CDR2 YYEEEE. This CDR3 is CASSLLRGGDKDTQYF. The CDR3 nucleotides are TGTGCCAGCAGCTTGTTACGGGGGGGCGATAAAGATACGCAGTATTTT.

This rearrangement joins TRBV7-2 to TRBJ1-1; the match to TRBD1 covers 8 bases. Looked up from germline, CDR1 is SGHTA and CDR2 is FQGNSA. Trimming removed 3 bases from V and 8 bases from J; junction bases left unmatched: 2. This CDR3 region has 12 residues. As DNA, the CDR3 is TGTGCCAGCAGCTTCGGACAGGGCGAAGCTTTCTTT. Translating it yields CASSFGQGEAFF.

The chain employs TRBV4-3 and TRBJ1-1, with TRBD1 matching 7 bases. The CDR3 is 17 residues long. The V gene's germline CDR1 is LGHNA and CDR2 YSLEER. V lost 3 bases and J lost 0; bases outside the gene matches: 10. The DNA for the CDR3 is TGCGCCAGCAGCCACTTGACAGGGTTCACCATGAACACTGAAGCTTTCTTT. Residues: CASSHLTGFTMNTEAFF.

The rearrangement joins TRBV9 to TRBJ2-1; 16 nucleotides agree with TRBD2. CDR3 length: 17 amino acids. Germline CDR1 and CDR2: SGDLS and YYNGEE. The ends lost 0 bases at V and 9 bases at J; junction bases unmatched: 6. CDR3 in amino acids: CASSVAGTSGGVVEQFF. Here the CDR3 DNA reads TGTGCCAGCAGCGTAGCGGGGACTAGCGGGGGGGTTGTTGAGCAGTTCTTC.

The chain's CDR3 is CASRPRDRGRETQYF. The CDR3 coding sequence is TGTGCCAGCAGACCCCGGGACAGGGGGAGGGAGACCCAGTACTTC. The chain is built from TRBV6-5 and TRBJ2-5; 11 positions agree with TRBD1. In germline, CDR1 is MNHEY, CDR2 SVGAGI. The J segment lost 5 bases and the V segment lost 6 bases, leaving 8 bases of the junction unmatched. CDR3 size: 15 residues.

CDR3 sequence: CASSIGSSYEQYF. CDR3 nucleotide sequence: TGTGCCAGTAGTATAGGCAGCTCCTACGAGCAGTACTTC. The V and J genes are TRBV19 and TRBJ2-7; D gene ambiguous. The CDR3 covers 13 residues. Germline-derived CDR1 and CDR2 are LNHDA and SQIVND (reference sequence). Trimming pared 1 base from V and 0 bases from J, leaving 4 bases between.

The rearrangement joins TRBV2 to TRBJ2-1; 8 positions match TRBD2. Germline V CDR1 and CDR2: SNHLY, FYNNEI. There are 15 residues in the CDR3. Unmatched junction bases numbered 8, after V lost 4 bases and J lost 6 bases. The chain's CDR3 is CASSGKGLASNEQFF. DNA for the CDR3: TGTGCCAGCAGTGGGAAAGGACTAGCTAGCAATGAGCAGTTCTTC.

This clone came up once. V and J are TRBV5-1 and TRBJ1-4; D gene uncertain. Trimming took 4 bases from V and 4 from J, leaving 14 bases between them. This CDR3 has 15 amino acids. The germline CDR1 and CDR2 sequences are SGHRS and YFSETQ. CDR3 protein: CASSLGGGLNEKLFF. As DNA, the CDR3 is TGCGCCAGCAGCCTGGGCGGCGGACTTAATGAAAAACTGTTTTTT.